The TCR beta chain described here comes from a study of beta chain features in type 1 diabetes. Broader study findings: Shortening of TCRB CDR3s, moderate but significant, appeared in all four CD4+ subsets of Type 1 diabetes patients.

TCRB transcripts that were expressed got sequenced, as all of the isolated RNA had been reverse transcribed. Method: immunoSEQ multiplex PCR; TCRdb's copy keeps in-frame clones and lacks some. This table has about 160,000 clones, 6% to 9% appearing once. This clone was seen more than once but under ten times. Its antigen is unknown. Germline assignment: CDR1 MNHEY and CDR2 SVGAGI. The CDR3 is 13 amino acids. V was shortened by 5 bases and J by 5 bases, with 10 bases between the two germline ends. This clonotype was obtained from a man aged 18-30 years with type 1 diabetes. Material: central memory CD4+ T cells from blood. The chain is built from TRBV6-5 and TRBJ2-1; D is undetermined. CDR3 in DNA: TGTGCCAGCAGTATCACGGGTAACAATGAGCAGTTCTTC. This sequence encodes CASSITGNNEQFF.